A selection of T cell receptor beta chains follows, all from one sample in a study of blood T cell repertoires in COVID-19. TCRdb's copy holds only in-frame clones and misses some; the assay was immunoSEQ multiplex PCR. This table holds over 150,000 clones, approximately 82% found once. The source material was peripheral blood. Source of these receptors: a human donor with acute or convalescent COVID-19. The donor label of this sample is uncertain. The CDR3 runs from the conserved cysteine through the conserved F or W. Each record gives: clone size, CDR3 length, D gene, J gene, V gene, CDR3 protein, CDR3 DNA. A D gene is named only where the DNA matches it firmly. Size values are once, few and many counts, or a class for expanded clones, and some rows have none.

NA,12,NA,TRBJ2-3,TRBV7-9,CASTLTMDTQYF,TGTGCCAGCACCCTAACGATGGATACGCAGTATTTT
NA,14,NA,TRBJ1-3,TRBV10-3,CARKPDSSGNTIYF,TGTGCCAGGAAACCGGACAGCTCTGGAAACACCATATATTTT
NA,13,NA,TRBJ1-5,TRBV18,CASSPPGGQPQHF,TGTGCCAGCTCACCACCGGGGGGTCAGCCCCAGCATTTT
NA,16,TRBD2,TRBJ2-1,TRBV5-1,CASSLGRGRAINEQFF,TGCGCCAGCAGCTTGGGACGCGGGAGGGCCATCAATGAGCAGTTCTTC
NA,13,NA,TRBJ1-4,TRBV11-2,CASSLPPTEKLFF,TGTGCCAGCAGCTTACCCCCTACTGAAAAACTGTTTTTT
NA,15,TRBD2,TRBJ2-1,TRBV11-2,CASSLGRETYNEQFF,TGTGCCAGCAGCTTAGGGCGGGAGACTTACAATGAGCAGTTCTTC
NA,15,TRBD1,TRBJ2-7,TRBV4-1,CASSPGQGGSYEQYF,TGCGCCAGCAGCCCCGGACAGGGGGGCTCCTACGAGCAGTACTTC
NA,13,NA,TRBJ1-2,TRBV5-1,CASSLQGNYGYTF,TGCGCCAGCAGCTTGCAGGGCAACTATGGCTACACCTTC
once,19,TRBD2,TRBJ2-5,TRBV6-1,CASSEDGHILAGGRETQYF,TGTGCCAGCAGTGAAGATGGACATATACTAGCGGGAGGCAGGGAGACCCAGTACTTC
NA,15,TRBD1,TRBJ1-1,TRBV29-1,CSVDRGRGSSSEAFF,TGCAGCGTTGACAGGGGGCGCGGCTCTAGCTCTGAAGCTTTCTTT
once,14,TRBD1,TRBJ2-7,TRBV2,CASSLDRGRYEQYF,TGTGCCAGCAGTTTAGACAGGGGAAGGTACGAGCAGTACTTC
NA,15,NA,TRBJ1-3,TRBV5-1,CASSNAGNSGNTIYF,TGCGCCAGCAGCAACGCGGGAAACTCTGGAAACACCATATATTTT
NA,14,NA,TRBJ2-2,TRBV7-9,CASSLAGGTGELFF,TGTGCCAGCAGCTTAGCAGGCGGAACCGGGGAGCTGTTTTTT
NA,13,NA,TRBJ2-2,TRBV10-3,CAITARGSGELFF,TGTGCCATCACCGCGAGGGGGTCCGGGGAGCTGTTTTTT
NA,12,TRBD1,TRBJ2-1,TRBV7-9,CASSQDRAEQFF,TGTGCCAGCAGCCAGGACAGGGCAGAGCAGTTCTTC
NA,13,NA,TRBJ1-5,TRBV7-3,CASSLGGTQPQHF,TGTGCCAGCAGCTTGGGGGGAACTCAGCCCCAGCATTTT
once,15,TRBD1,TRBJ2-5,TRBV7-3,CASSPTGTAQETQYF,TGTGCCAGCAGTCCCACCGGGACAGCACAAGAGACCCAGTACTTC
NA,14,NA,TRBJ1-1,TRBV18,CASSLRRGNTEAFF,TGTGCCAGCTCACTACGACGGGGGAACACTGAAGCTTTCTTT
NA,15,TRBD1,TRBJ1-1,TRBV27,CASSSTGTVDTEAFF,TGTGCCAGCAGTTCCACGGGGACAGTAGACACTGAAGCTTTCTTT
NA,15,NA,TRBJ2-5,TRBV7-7,CASSFSRTAEETQYF,TGTGCCAGCAGCTTTTCCAGGACAGCCGAAGAGACCCAGTACTTC
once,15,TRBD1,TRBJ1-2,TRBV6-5,CASSLNGQGIYGYTF,TGTGCCAGCAGCCTGAATGGACAGGGGATATATGGCTACACCTTC
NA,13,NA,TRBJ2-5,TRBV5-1,CASSPGLRETQYF,TGCGCCAGCAGCCCGGGACTCAGGGAGACCCAGTACTTC
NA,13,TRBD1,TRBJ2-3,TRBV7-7,CASSSRTGSSQYF,TGTGCCAGCAGCTCCAGGACAGGGTCCTCGCAGTATTTT
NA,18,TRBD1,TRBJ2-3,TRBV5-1,CASSFRTGASLGTDTQYF,TGCGCCAGCAGCTTCCGGACAGGGGCCTCCCTCGGCACAGATACGCAGTATTTT
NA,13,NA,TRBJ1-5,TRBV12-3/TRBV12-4,CASSYAGDQPQHF,TGTGCCAGCAGTTATGCGGGGGATCAGCCCCAGCATTTT
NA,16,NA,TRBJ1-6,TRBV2,CASRPTESSYNSPLHF,TGTGCCAGCAGGCCGACGGAGAGCTCCTATAATTCACCCCTCCACTTT
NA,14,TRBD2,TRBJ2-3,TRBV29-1,CSVRAGEFTDTQYF,TGCAGCGTTCGAGCGGGAGAATTCACAGATACGCAGTATTTT
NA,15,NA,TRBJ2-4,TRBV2,CASSPGQLAKNIQYF,TGTGCCAGCAGCCCCGGACAGCTAGCCAAAAACATTCAGTACTTC
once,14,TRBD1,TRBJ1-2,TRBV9,CASSRDRALYGYTF,TGTGCCAGCAGCCGGGACAGAGCCCTATATGGCTACACCTTC
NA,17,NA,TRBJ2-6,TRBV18,CASSPVQAVSGANVLTF,TGTGCCAGCTCACCAGTGCAGGCCGTCTCTGGGGCCAACGTCCTGACTTTC
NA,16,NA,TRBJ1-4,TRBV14,CASSKRTVTTNEKLFF,TGTGCCAGCAGCAAACGGACAGTCACAACTAATGAAAAACTGTTTTTT
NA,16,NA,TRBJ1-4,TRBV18,CASSLIPGGGELDLFF,TGTGCCAGCTCACTCATCCCCGGCGGCGGGGAACTGGATCTGTTTTTT
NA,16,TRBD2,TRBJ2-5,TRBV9,CASSAQLAGGQETQYF,TGTGCCAGCAGCGCCCAACTAGCGGGAGGCCAAGAGACCCAGTACTTC
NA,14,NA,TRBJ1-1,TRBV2,CASRPASGSTEAFF,TGTGCCAGCAGGCCCGCGAGTGGTAGCACTGAAGCTTTCTTT
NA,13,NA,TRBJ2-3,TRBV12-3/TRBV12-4,CASNRGTSNTQYF,TGTGCCAGCAATAGGGGAACTTCCAATACGCAGTATTTT
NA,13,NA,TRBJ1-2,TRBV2,CASSEVRGDGYTF,TGTGCCAGCAGTGAGGTCAGGGGAGACGGCTACACCTTC
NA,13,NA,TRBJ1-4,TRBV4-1,CASSQQAGEKLFF,TGCGCCAGCAGCCAACAGGCGGGGGAAAAACTGTTTTTT
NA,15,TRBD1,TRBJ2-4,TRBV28,CASSSPGTAQNIQYF,TGTGCCAGCAGTTCGCCCGGGACAGCTCAAAACATTCAGTACTTC
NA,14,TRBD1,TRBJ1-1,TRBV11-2,CASSRQGAFTEAFF,TGTGCCAGCAGCCGACAGGGGGCGTTCACTGAAGCTTTCTTT
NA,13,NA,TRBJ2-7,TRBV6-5,CASRRASSYEQYF,TGTGCCAGCAGGCGGGCGAGCTCCTACGAGCAGTACTTC
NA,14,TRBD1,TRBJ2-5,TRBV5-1,CASSGGTGGETQYF,TGCGCCAGCAGCGGGGGGACAGGGGGAGAGACCCAGTACTTC
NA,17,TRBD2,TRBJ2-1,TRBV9,CASSPRGGAGTYNEQFF,TGTGCCAGCAGCCCAAGAGGTGGAGCGGGAACCTACAATGAGCAGTTCTTC
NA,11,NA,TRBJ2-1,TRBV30,CAWSVFLYRFF,TGTGCCTGGAGTGTTTTCCTCTATCGGTTCTTC
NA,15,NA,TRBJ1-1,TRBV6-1,CASSEPQTPTGPAFF,TGTGCCAGCAGTGAACCCCAGACTCCTACAGGGCCAGCTTTCTTT
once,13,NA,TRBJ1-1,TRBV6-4,CASSPESGTEAFF,TGTGCCAGCAGCCCAGAGTCGGGCACTGAAGCTTTCTTT
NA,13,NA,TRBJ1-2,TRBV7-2,CASSNQVSYGYTF,TGTGCCAGCAGTAATCAGGTCTCCTATGGCTACACCTTC
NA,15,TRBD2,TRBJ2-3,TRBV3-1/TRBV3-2,CASSQGGRNTDTQYF,TGTGCCAGCAGCCAGGGCGGGAGGAACACAGATACGCAGTATTTT
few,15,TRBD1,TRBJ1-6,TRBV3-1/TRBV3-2,CASSQSDRDNSPLHF,TGTGCCAGCAGCCAATCGGACAGGGATAATTCACCCCTCCACTTT
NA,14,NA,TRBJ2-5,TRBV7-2,CASSLSAGSETQYF,TGTGCCAGCAGCTTATCCGCCGGGTCAGAGACCCAGTACTTC
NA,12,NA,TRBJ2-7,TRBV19,CASSAGSYEQYF,TGTGCCAGTAGTGCAGGCTCCTACGAGCAGTACTTC
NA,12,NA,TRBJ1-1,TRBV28,CASSLLNTEAFF,TGTGCCAGCAGTCTCCTGAACACTGAAGCTTTCTTT